The subject of this entry is one TCR beta chain. The target antigen is unknown. Germline lookup yields CDR1 SGHRS and CDR2 YFSETQ. This CDR3 is built from 14 residues. The J segment lost 6 bases and the V segment lost 5 bases, leaving 7 bases of the junction unmatched. The entry originates in a study of OX40 agonist ivuxolimab in advanced cancers. Overall study context: Among those enrolled, mean age was 60 years (range roughly 20 to 85) and less than 90% were male. Study observations and caveats: Dose levels from 0.1 to 3.0 mg/kg saw CD4+ and CD8+ blood T cells expand clonally by week 6.

Measured with immunoSEQ multiplex PCR; TCRdb has only the in-frame clones, and not every one. Altogether 55,000 or so clones are present, around 87% being singletons, with the ten largest covering approximately 16%. This TCR came from an adult with an advanced solid tumor such as melanoma, head and neck, liver or kidney cancer. The input for sequencing was CD4+ or CD8+ T cells sorted from blood, taken in a trial of the OX40 agonist ivuxolimab. The chain carries TRBV5-1 and TRBJ2-3; 9 nucleotides agree with TRBD2. CDR3: CASSRAGGYDTQYF. The CDR3 DNA is TGCGCCAGCAGTCGGGCGGGAGGGTATGATACGCAGTATTTT.